This TCR beta chain was captured in a study of blood T cell repertoires in COVID-19. In the study overall: Specimens from acute and convalescent COVID-19 originated in the United States, Italy and Spain. T cells, B-cell-depleted T cells, or PBMCs provided the cDNA or gDNA that served as material.

Original analysis: Amplification with reference gene primers provided the estimates of nucleated cell counts. Produced via immunoSEQ multiplex PCR; TCRdb's table is partial and in-frame only. V, J and clone size derive from that table, while D and trimming were established from the DNA sequence. The sample shows about 240,000 clones, 70% to 85% of them seen only once. The V gene lost 4 bases and the J gene lost 5 bases, with 15 bases spanning the gap. The CDR3 spans 14 residues. Germline V lookup: CDR1 SGHNT, CDR2 YYREEE (reference sequence). The TCR comes from an elderly woman with acute or convalescent COVID-19. The J gene is TRBJ1-1, the V gene TRBV5-4; TRBD1 might be the D (5 bases). Specimen: peripheral blood. The CDR3 is CASSHGGVATEAFF. The CDR3, as DNA: TGTGCCAGCAGCCACGGGGGTGTCGCGACTGAAGCTTTCTTT.